A selection of T cell receptor beta chains follows, all from one sample in a study of blood T cell repertoires in COVID-19. Measured with immunoSEQ multiplex PCR; TCRdb has only the in-frame clones, and not every one. This sample carries approximately 250,000 clones, 75% to 90% of them seen once, and the ten largest clones take 8% to 9.5%. The material sequenced was peripheral blood. These receptors all stem from a human donor in a cohort sampled during active COVID-19. CDR3s include the opening cysteine and the closing phenylalanine or tryptophan. A D gene is named only where the DNA matches it firmly. Clone size is stated in some rows and not others, as once, few, many or a class when expanded.

D gene	clone size	V gene	J gene	CDR3 protein	CDR3 DNA
TRBD1	-	TRBV2	TRBJ1-3	CASTMGQVGNTIYF	TGTGCCAGCACCATGGGACAGGTTGGAAACACCATATATTTT
TRBD1	once	TRBV6-2/TRBV6-3	TRBJ2-1	CASSSFRGKGEAEQFF	TGTGCCAGCAGTTCATTCAGGGGGAAAGGTGAAGCCGAGCAGTTCTTC
-	many	TRBV9	TRBJ2-1	CASSVGRGYNEQFF	TGTGCCAGCAGCGTAGGCAGGGGCTACAATGAGCAGTTCTTC
-	-	TRBV7-9	TRBJ1-6	CASSLGAGAGNSPLHF	TGTGCCAGCAGCTTAGGGGCCGGGGCGGGGAATTCACCCCTCCACTTT
-	-	TRBV19	TRBJ1-2	CASSLKPRGYGYTF	TGTGCCAGTAGCCTGAAACCCCGAGGATATGGCTACACCTTC
TRBD2	-	TRBV3-1/TRBV3-2	TRBJ2-2	CASSPGTSGTGELFF	TGTGCCAGCAGCCCTGGGACTAGCGGCACCGGGGAGCTGTTTTTT
-	-	TRBV6-5	TRBJ2-2	CASRRGGTGELFF	TGTGCCAGCCGGAGGGGGGGAACCGGGGAGCTGTTTTTT
-	-	TRBV6-2/TRBV6-3	TRBJ1-5	CASSYVQVYSNQPQHF	TGTGCCAGCAGTTACGTACAGGTTTATAGCAATCAGCCCCAGCATTTT
-	-	TRBV29-1	TRBJ1-1	CSVARVENTEAFF	TGCAGCGTTGCCCGGGTAGAGAACACTGAAGCTTTCTTT
-	-	TRBV7-2	TRBJ1-4	CASSLTLLTTNEKLFF	TGTGCCAGCAGCTTAACCCTACTGACAACTAATGAAAAACTGTTTTTT
-	once	TRBV4-2	TRBJ2-4	CASSQDIAKGGVVYF	TGTGCCAGCAGCCAAGATATCGCTAAAGGGGGAGTAGTGTACTTC
-	-	TRBV27	TRBJ1-5	CASSFLAEMNSNQPQHF	TGTGCCAGCAGTTTCCTCGCCGAGATGAATAGCAATCAGCCCCAGCATTTT
-	-	TRBV9	TRBJ2-2	CASSAMARETGELFF	TGTGCCAGCAGCGCCATGGCGCGGGAAACCGGGGAGCTGTTTTTT
-	-	TRBV21-1	TRBJ1-2	CASSKDKGAAGYTF	TGTGCCAGCAGCAAAGACAAGGGGGCGGCTGGCTACACCTTC
-	once	TRBV5-1	TRBJ2-5	CASSFPQETQYF	TGCGCCAGCAGCTTCCCGCAAGAGACCCAGTACTTC
TRBD1	-	TRBV3-1/TRBV3-2	TRBJ1-2	CASSQGDRVGGYTF	TGTGCCAGCAGCCAAGGAGACAGGGTAGGAGGCTACACCTTC
-	-	TRBV5-6	TRBJ1-2	CASRVVQGSYGYTF	TGTGCCAGCAGGGTCGTACAGGGTTCCTATGGCTACACCTTC
TRBD1	-	TRBV5-4	TRBJ2-5	CASSTRQGEKETQYF	TGTGCCAGCAGCACCAGACAGGGGGAGAAGGAGACCCAGTACTTC
TRBD2	-	TRBV5-4	TRBJ2-5	CASSLVGEGRETQYF	TGTGCCAGCAGCTTGGTGGGGGAGGGGAGAGAGACCCAGTACTTC
TRBD2	-	TRBV28	TRBJ2-1	CASSPRGLAGVNEQFF	TGTGCCAGCAGCCCTAGGGGACTAGCGGGAGTAAATGAGCAGTTCTTC
TRBD1	-	TRBV7-2	TRBJ1-2	CASSLGGTGWGYGYTF	TGTGCCAGCAGCTTAGGGGGGACAGGGTGGGGCTATGGCTACACCTTC
-	-	TRBV3-1/TRBV3-2	TRBJ1-1	CASSQVGLTEAFF	TGTGCCAGCAGCCAAGTGGGACTCACTGAAGCTTTCTTT
TRBD1	once	TRBV10-3	TRBJ2-3	CAISGDRGDTQYF	TGTGCCATCAGTGGAGACAGGGGTGATACGCAGTATTTT
-	-	TRBV11-3	TRBJ1-3	CASSFQDGNTIYF	TGTGCCAGCAGCTTCCAGGATGGAAACACCATATATTTT
-	few	TRBV11-2	TRBJ2-7	CASSTHGLWGYF	TGTGCCAGCAGTACACACGGACTTTGGGGGTACTTC
-	-	TRBV5-1	TRBJ2-3	CASSFRGRRVDTQYF	TGCGCCAGCAGCTTCAGAGGCCGGCGGGTGGATACGCAGTATTTT
-	few	TRBV29-1	TRBJ1-5	CSVGGRNQPQHF	TGCAGCGTTGGAGGGCGCAATCAGCCCCAGCATTTT
TRBD2	-	TRBV5-4	TRBJ2-1	CASSLEPAGGYNEQFF	TGTGCCAGCAGCTTAGAGCCAGCGGGAGGTTACAATGAGCAGTTCTTC
TRBD1	-	TRBV28	TRBJ1-2	CASSQGAHYYGYTF	TGTGCCAGCAGTCAGGGGGCCCACTACTATGGCTACACCTTC
-	-	TRBV6-1	TRBJ1-2	CASSEFWGSYGYTF	TGTGCCAGCAGTGAATTCTGGGGCAGCTATGGCTACACCTTC
TRBD2	-	TRBV5-1	TRBJ2-7	CASSLRGLAGAFTYEQYF	TGCGCCAGCAGCTTGAGGGGACTAGCGGGGGCTTTCACCTACGAGCAGTACTTC
TRBD1	-	TRBV29-1	TRBJ2-2	CSARQGAPTGELFF	TGCAGCGCAAGACAGGGGGCTCCCACCGGGGAGCTGTTTTTT
TRBD1	-	TRBV28	TRBJ2-5	CANAPGPDRGLGETQYF	TGTGCCAACGCCCCAGGACCAGACAGGGGGCTAGGAGAGACCCAGTACTTC
TRBD2	-	TRBV9	TRBJ2-3	CASSVGLAGGGDTQYF	TGTGCCAGCAGCGTAGGACTAGCGGGAGGTGGGGATACGCAGTATTTT
-	once	TRBV5-1	TRBJ1-2	CASSLEQGGYGYTF	TGCGCCAGCAGCTTGGAACAGGGAGGGTATGGCTACACCTTC
TRBD2	-	TRBV9	TRBJ2-3	CASSPRTSGMDTQYF	TGTGCCAGCAGCCCCCGGACTAGCGGGATGGATACGCAGTATTTT
-	-	TRBV7-6	TRBJ2-2	CASSPPVWSGNTGELFF	TGTGCCAGCAGCCCCCCCGTGTGGTCGGGAAACACCGGGGAGCTGTTTTTT
-	once	TRBV7-2	TRBJ2-3	CASSPNPYDTQYF	TGTGCCAGCAGCCCTAATCCCTATGATACGCAGTATTTT
TRBD1	few	TRBV2	TRBJ2-7	CASSEFSGKGTDYEQYF	TGTGCCAGCAGTGAATTCTCAGGGAAGGGGACAGACTACGAGCAGTACTTC
TRBD2	few	TRBV6-4	TRBJ2-2	CASSAGTRGTGELFF	TGTGCCAGCAGTGCTGGGACGCGGGGGACCGGGGAGCTGTTTTTT
-	-	TRBV10-1	TRBJ2-1	CASSVDISSYNEQFF	TGCGCCAGCAGTGTGGACATTAGCTCCTACAATGAGCAGTTCTTC
-	-	TRBV19	TRBJ1-1	CASSKGNTGLAAFF	TGTGCCAGTAGTAAAGGTAACACAGGGCTCGCCGCTTTCTTT
TRBD1	-	TRBV18	TRBJ2-7	CASSPLSTGDYEQYF	TGTGCCAGCTCACCACTATCGACAGGGGACTACGAGCAGTACTTC
-	few	TRBV5-4	TRBJ2-7	CASSLSNTNPYEQYF	TGTGCCAGCAGCTTGAGTAACACAAATCCCTACGAGCAGTACTTC
-	once	TRBV6-2/TRBV6-3	TRBJ1-5	CASSYSTSPGGIQPQHF	TGTGCCAGCAGTTACTCGACCTCCCCGGGGGGGATACAGCCCCAGCATTTT
-	-	TRBV5-1	TRBJ2-3	CASSLDRVADTQYF	TGCGCCAGCAGCTTGGACAGGGTCGCAGATACGCAGTATTTT
-	-	TRBV4-1	TRBJ2-2	CASSQGSTTGELFF	TGCGCCAGCAGCCAGGGCAGTACTACCGGGGAGCTGTTTTTT
-	-	TRBV27	TRBJ2-1	CASSLSRYNEQFF	TGTGCCAGCAGTTTATCGAGGTACAATGAGCAGTTCTTC
-	-	TRBV7-2	TRBJ1-2	CASSLVVQGREGYTF	TGTGCCAGCAGCTTAGTGGTCCAGGGGAGGGAGGGCTACACCTTC
TRBD1	-	TRBV3-1/TRBV3-2	TRBJ1-2	CASSVRTGDWANYGYTF	TGTGCCAGCAGCGTTCGGACAGGGGACTGGGCTAACTATGGCTACACCTTC
-	-	TRBV19	TRBJ2-5	CASSVRSTETQYF	TGTGCCAGTAGTGTTAGAAGTACGGAGACCCAGTACTTC
TRBD1	-	TRBV19	TRBJ1-2	CASSTRDRGWSGNYGYTF	TGTGCCAGTAGTACCCGGGACAGAGGATGGAGTGGAAACTATGGCTACACCTTC